This T cell receptor (beta chain) was captured in a study of blood T cell repertoires in COVID-19. About the research overall: The study drew acute and convalescent COVID-19 samples from the United States, Italy and Spain. Sources were T cells, B-cell-depleted T cells, or PBMCs; the material itself was cDNA or gDNA.

Only in-frame clones appear in the TCRdb table, and some are missing; sequencing was by immunoSEQ multiplex PCR. The sample includes a few hundred thousand clones, over 75% seen only once; the top ten take roughly 1.4%. Cohorts were based on clinical histories the participants reported. The CDR3 length is 13 residues. The ends lost 4 bases at V and 8 bases at J; junction bases unmatched: 7. Sequencing was performed on PBMCs or T cells enriched from blood (not recorded which). The TCR was taken from a man aged 30-40 years who had recovered from COVID-19. The gene calls are TRBV12-3 or TRBV12-4 and TRBJ1-2, with 7 positions matching TRBD1. CDR3 sequence: CASSSDRVKGYTF. CDR3 nucleotide sequence: TGTGCCAGCAGTTCCGACAGGGTTAAAGGCTACACCTTC.